The rows below give T cell receptor beta chains drawn from one sample of a study of cytomegalovirus exposure and HLA in healthy donors. The method was immunoSEQ multiplex PCR; TCRdb's version includes in-frame clones alone and lacks a portion of them. The sample gives 70,000 to 80,000 clones, roughly 82% of which show up once; 1.9% is in the top ten. The sequenced material came from PBMCs. These receptors all stem from a man younger than 35 in good health and CMV-seronegative. Each CDR3 is given with its conserved first and last residue. Each record gives: J gene, V gene, CDR3 protein.

TRBJ2-1,TRBV7-2,CASSPRTSGGTEQFF
TRBJ2-7,TRBV18,CASSGSGTYEQYF
TRBJ1-5,TRBV28,CASSLWGVPNQPQHF
TRBJ2-7,TRBV19,CASSLGTSTFYEQYF
TRBJ2-7,TRBV19,CASSAGTTYEQYF
TRBJ1-5,TRBV7-2,CASSLVVGGDQPQHF
TRBJ1-5,TRBV30,CAWSATLGGSQPQHF
TRBJ1-5,TRBV19,CASSIDRAPYSNQPQHF
TRBJ2-7,TRBV6-5,CASSYSPGQGNYEQYF
TRBJ1-5,TRBV19,CASSYPDREGQPQHF
TRBJ2-5,TRBV4-3,CASSQDWDRVWETQYF
TRBJ1-5,TRBV6-1,CASSEWLRDSNQPQHF
TRBJ2-1,TRBV6-6,CASSYIVAGNEQFF
TRBJ1-2,TRBV28,CASSRPGQGREGKSYGYTF
TRBJ1-2,TRBV19,CASSLLVNYGYTF
TRBJ2-7,TRBV7-9,CASSPSGTAYEQYF
TRBJ2-1,TRBV7-3,CASSLFGGEQFF
TRBJ2-7,TRBV5-3,CARLRTLRDTSSYEQYF
TRBJ2-7,TRBV20-1,CSARDTDEQYF
TRBJ1-1,TRBV18,CASSPSKDSEAFF
TRBJ2-5,TRBV19,CASSPLAGGLETQYF
TRBJ2-1,TRBV4-1,CASSQERKDYLYNEQFF
TRBJ1-2,TRBV19,CASSSGQFYGYTF
TRBJ2-2,TRBV7-2,CASSHVGGLATGELFF
TRBJ2-1,TRBV6-1,CASSVPPNNEQFF
TRBJ2-1,TRBV9,CASSAGRREPVLYNEQFF
TRBJ2-7,TRBV5-1,CASSRDSYEQYF
TRBJ1-5,TRBV30,CAWSVGHSINQPQHF
TRBJ1-4,TRBV9,CVSSLLDRGNEKLFF
TRBJ1-5,TRBV5-5,CASSGGQLNQPQHF
TRBJ2-3,TRBV30,CAWSVLAGAGTDTQYF
TRBJ2-7,TRBV20-1,CSATGTYEQYF
TRBJ2-7,TRBV6-6,CASSYGLAGDSYEQYF
TRBJ2-7,TRBV27,CASSFGGAGLAWGSYEQYF
TRBJ1-1,TRBV4-1,CASSQVGGSNTEAFF
TRBJ2-1,TRBV4-3,CASSKGLAEYNEQFF
TRBJ2-3,TRBV4-3,CASSQLLTGTSGTDTQYF
TRBJ2-5,TRBV7-3,CASSLTSGTQYF
TRBJ1-6,TRBV6-1,CASKPPDRETSPLHF
TRBJ2-3,TRBV6-6,CASTRLAGELTDTQYF
TRBJ1-1,TRBV28,CASSWMTGGFTEAFF
TRBJ1-1,TRBV28,CASSRATGNTEAFF
TRBJ2-1,TRBV29-1,CSVGTGGSMQFF
TRBJ2-5,TRBV9,CASSVGTGWFETQYF
TRBJ1-6,TRBV28,CASSSRGSYNSPLHF
TRBJ2-5,TRBV28,CATIQGWGETQYF
TRBJ1-1,TRBV5-6,CASTDRDRKNTEAFF
TRBJ1-3,TRBV19,CASSQLRGNSGNTIYF
TRBJ1-1,TRBV27,CASSDYDRGDTEAFF
TRBJ1-6,TRBV4-1,CASSQVPGQGHSPLHF
TRBJ1-1,TRBV10-3,CAIRAGTGTSEAFF
TRBJ2-7,TRBV5-1,CASSGTGDFEQYF
TRBJ1-4,TRBV7-9,CASTLKGGEKLFF
TRBJ2-3,TRBV5-4,CASSLLSRPDTQYF
TRBJ1-2,TRBV19,CASSTHRGQGNYGYTF
TRBJ1-5,TRBV19,CASSKPGQGNQPQHF
TRBJ2-2,TRBV19,CASRAAGLTGELFF